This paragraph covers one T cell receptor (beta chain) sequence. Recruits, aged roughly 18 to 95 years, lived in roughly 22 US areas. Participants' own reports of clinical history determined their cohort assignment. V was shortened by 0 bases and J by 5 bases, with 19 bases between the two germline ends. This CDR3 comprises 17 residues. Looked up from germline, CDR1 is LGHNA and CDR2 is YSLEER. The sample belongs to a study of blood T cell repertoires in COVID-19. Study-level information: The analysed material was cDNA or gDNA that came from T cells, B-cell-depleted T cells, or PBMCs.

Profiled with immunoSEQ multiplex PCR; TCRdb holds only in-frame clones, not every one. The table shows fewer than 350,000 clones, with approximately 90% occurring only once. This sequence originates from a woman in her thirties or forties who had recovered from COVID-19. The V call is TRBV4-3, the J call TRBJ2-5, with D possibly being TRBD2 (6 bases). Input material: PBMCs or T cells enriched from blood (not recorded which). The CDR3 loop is CASSQETRLEAGETQYF. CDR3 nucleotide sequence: TGCGCCAGCAGCCAAGAAACCCGACTAGAAGCAGGCGAGACCCAGTACTTC.